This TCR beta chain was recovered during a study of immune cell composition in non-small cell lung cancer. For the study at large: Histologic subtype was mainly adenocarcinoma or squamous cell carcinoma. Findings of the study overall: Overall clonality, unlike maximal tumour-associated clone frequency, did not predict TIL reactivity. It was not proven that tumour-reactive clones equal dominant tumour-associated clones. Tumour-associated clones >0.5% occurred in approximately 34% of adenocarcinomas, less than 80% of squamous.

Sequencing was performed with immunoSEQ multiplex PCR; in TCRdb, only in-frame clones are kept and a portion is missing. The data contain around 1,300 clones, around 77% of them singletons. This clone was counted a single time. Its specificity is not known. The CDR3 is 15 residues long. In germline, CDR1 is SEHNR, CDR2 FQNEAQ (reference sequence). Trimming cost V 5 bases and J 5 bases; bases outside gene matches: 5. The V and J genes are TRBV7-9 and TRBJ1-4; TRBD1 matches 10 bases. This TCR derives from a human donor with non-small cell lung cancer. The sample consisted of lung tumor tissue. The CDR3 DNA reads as TGTGCCAGCAGCCCCGACAGGGGGCCGAATGAAAAACTGTTTTTT. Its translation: CASSPDRGPNEKLFF.